This T cell receptor (beta chain) was captured by sequencing in a study of response to subunit inactivated influenza vaccine. One entry per CDR3 protein, called by TCRdb with MiXCR from the RT-PCR reads. Of 650,000 to 700,000 distinct CDR3 sequences in the sample, about a sixth were seen once. Study conclusions and caveats: The authors proposed limited new T cell recruitment per seasonal influenza vaccination.

Trimming cost V 7 bases and J 1 base, with 18 bases left between them. Germline V gene data show CDR1 as SQVTM and CDR2 as ANQGSEA. This CDR3 spans 15 amino acids. This clonotype was seen repeatedly, ten times or more. Antigen unknown. V gene TRBV29-1 combines with J gene TRBJ2-3; D uncertain. The sequencing used PBMCs from blood, collected about 11 days after vaccination. The TCR sequence derives from a man aged 50 or older who received an inactivated influenza vaccine. Here the CDR3 DNA reads TGCAGCGGGCAGGTCTATTTTCGCGGCACAGATACGCAGTATTTT. Its protein product is CSGQVYFRGTDTQYF.